One and the same sample provided the 14 T cell receptor beta chains below, sequenced in a study of blood T cell repertoires in COVID-19. Clones were sequenced by immunoSEQ multiplex PCR, and TCRdb holds only the in-frame ones, with some missing. This sample has about 180,000 clones, with approximately 90% found just once. Sequenced input: peripheral blood. These receptors all stem from a woman younger than 45 with active or convalescent COVID-19.

The chain employs TRBV3-1 (or the pseudogene TRBV3-2) and TRBJ1-1; the match to TRBD1 covers 7 bases. V shed 2 bases, J shed 5 bases, and the junction held 5 bases outside the gene matches. CDR1 is LGHDT, CDR2 YNNKEL, per germline (reference sequence). The CDR3 runs 14 residues. CDR3: CASSQLQGMTEAFF. DNA of the CDR3: TGTGCCAGCAGCCAATTACAGGGGATGACTGAAGCTTTCTTT.

The chain joins TRBV28 to TRBJ1-1, with D maybe TRBD1 (5 bases). CDR3 length: 15 amino acids. Germline V CDR1 and CDR2: MDHEN, SYDVKM. With 5 bases removed from V and 1 base from J, the gap between germline ends came to 14 bases. CDR3 region: CASSLPGHPNTEAFF. CDR3 sequence (DNA): TGTGCCAGCAGTCTACCCGGACACCCGAACACTGAAGCTTTCTTT.

The V gene is TRBV19, the J gene TRBJ1-5; D call uncertain. The CDR3 consists of 15 residues. With 2 bases removed from V and 1 base from J, the gap between germline ends came to 9 bases. CDR1 and CDR2 from the germline V gene are LNHDA and SQIVND (reference sequence). The CDR3 sequence is CASSIIGVSNQPQHF. CDR3 nucleotide sequence: TGTGCCAGTAGTATAATCGGGGTGAGCAATCAGCCCCAGCATTTT.

The chain is built from TRBV29-1 and TRBJ1-1; the D gene is possibly TRBD1 (5 bases). Germline V gene data show CDR1 as SQVTM and CDR2 as ANQGSEA. This CDR3 region has 13 residues. V was shortened by 0 bases and J by 6 bases, with 11 bases between the two germline ends. CDR3 protein: CSVEDSRGAEAFF. The DNA for the CDR3 is TGCAGCGTTGAAGATAGTCGGGGGGCTGAAGCTTTCTTT.

The chain recombines TRBV4-1 with TRBJ1-5; tentative D call: TRBD1 (5 bases). CDR1 and CDR2 (germline): MGHRA, YSYEKL. This CDR3 is 16 amino acids long. V was cut by 2 bases and J by 5 bases, with 16 bases left in between. For the CDR3, the DNA is TGCGCCAGCAGCCAACCCGGGGGGGTGAAGGATCAGCCCCAGCATTTT. Translating gives CASSQPGGVKDQPQHF.

This chain links TRBV19 with TRBJ1-1; TRBD1 matches 7 bases. The CDR3 is 15 residues long. With V trimmed by 5 bases and J by 5 bases, 11 bases remained unmatched. Germline lookup yields CDR1 LNHDA and CDR2 SQIVND (reference sequence). CDR3 protein: CASSPQPGGITEAFF. The CDR3 DNA reads as TGTGCCAGTAGTCCACAGCCAGGGGGGATTACTGAAGCTTTCTTT.

On this clone itself: One junction end does not reproduce the germline sequence, and a read error may be involved. V is TRBV7-7 and J is TRBJ2-7; perhaps TRBD2 as D (7 bases). From germline, CDR1 is SSHAT and CDR2 FNYEAQ (reference sequence). The CDR3 consists of 13 residues. The CDR3 loop reads CASSLEGGYEQYF. Written as DNA, the CDR3 is TGTGCTAGCAGCTTAGAGGGGGGGTACGAGCAGTACTTC. The whole variable domain, filled in from reference TRBV7-7 and TRBJ2-7, reads GAGVSQSPRYKVTKRGQDVTLRCDPISSHATLYWYQQALGQGPEFLTYFNYEAQPDKSGLPSDRFSAERPEGSISTLTIQRTEQRDSAMYRCASSLEGGYEQYFGPGTRLTVT.

This rearrangement joins TRBV12-1 to TRBJ1-2; the table names TRBD1, a call not compared with the DNA. TRBV12-1 is given as a pseudogene. CDR3 length equals 17 residues. CDR3 DNA: TGTGCCAGCCCTTGGGGGGGGACAGGGGACGTAAACTATGGCTACACCTTC. It specifies CASPWGGTGDVNYGYTF.

This clone was seen only a few times. V and J are TRBV2 and TRBJ2-3; 10 bases are shared with TRBD2. Germline V gives CDR1 SNHLY, CDR2 FYNNEI. The ends lost 4 bases at V and 1 base at J; junction bases unmatched: 2. The length of the CDR3 is 15 residues. The chain's CDR3 is CASSGLAGGTDTQYF. The CDR3 bases are TGTGCCAGCAGTGGCCTAGCGGGGGGCACAGATACGCAGTATTTT.

V and J are TRBV12-3 or TRBV12-4 and TRBJ1-3; the D gene is possibly TRBD1 (5 bases). This CDR3 has 13 residues. The V and J ends lost 6 bases and 2 bases respectively, with 8 bases between them. The CDR3 bases are TGTGCCAGCAGATTGACAGCTGGAAACACCATATATTTT. It specifies CASRLTAGNTIYF.

The V gene is TRBV6-5, the J gene TRBJ1-4; D call uncertain. V dropped 0 bases and J dropped 8 bases, with 13 bases sitting between them. This CDR3 region has 15 residues. The germline V gene encodes CDR1 MNHEY and CDR2 SVGAGI. In nucleotides, the CDR3 is TGTGCCAGCAGTTACTCTCCAGCGGAGGGCGAAAAACTGTTTTTT. It is translated as CASSYSPAEGEKLFF.

This chain connects TRBV19 to TRBJ2-3; 11 bases are shared with TRBD2. The V gene's germline CDR1 is LNHDA and CDR2 SQIVND (reference sequence). The CDR3 consists of 15 residues. V dropped 10 bases and J dropped 3; count of bases not matched to a gene: 9. As DNA, the CDR3 is TGTGCCACCCGACCGACTAGCGGGGTTACAGATACGCAGTATTTT. Amino acid sequence: CATRPTSGVTDTQYF.

This rearrangement joins TRBV5-6 to TRBJ1-1; D uncertain. The CDR3 totals 14 residues. Germline V gives CDR1 SGHDT, CDR2 YYEEEE. V shed 2 bases and J shed 7 bases, with 15 bases lying between them. CDR3 nucleotide sequence: TGTGCCAGCAGCTTCATGGTGCGGGAGGATGAAGCTTTCTTT. It yields the protein CASSFMVREDEAFF.

This chain uses TRBV7-8 with TRBJ2-5; D may be TRBD1 (6 bases). CDR3 length equals 15 residues. Germline V gene data show CDR1 as SGHVS and CDR2 as FQNEAQ. V was pared by 5 bases and J by 2 bases, with 15 bases between. The CDR3 protein is CASSPFNRVQETQYF. The CDR3 bases are TGTGCCAGCAGCCCCTTTAACAGGGTTCAAGAGACCCAGTACTTC.